The rows below give T cell receptor beta chains drawn from one sample of a study of blood T cell repertoires in COVID-19. TCRdb's copy holds only in-frame clones and misses some; the assay was immunoSEQ multiplex PCR. The table includes about 300,000 clones, 70% to 90% detected once. The material sequenced was peripheral blood. Receptors originate from a man younger than 35 who had recovered from COVID-19. CDR3s include the opening cysteine and the closing phenylalanine or tryptophan. D genes are given only for firm matches. Rows may omit the clone size; those that give it use once, few, many or a size class.

-	-	TRBV7-9	TRBJ1-2	TGTGCCAGCAGTCTGAGTCCGTATGGCTACACCTTC	CASSLSPYGYTF
-	TRBD1	TRBV5-1	TRBJ1-1	TGCGCCAGCAGCCGTGCTCCGGGACAGGCGGTTAACACTGAAGCTTTCTTT	CASSRAPGQAVNTEAFF
-	-	TRBV5-1	TRBJ2-7	TGCGCCAGCAGCTTGGATACAGCTTACGAGCAGTACTTC	CASSLDTAYEQYF
-	TRBD2	TRBV2	TRBJ2-3	TGTGCCAGCAGTGCCACCGGACTAGATAACTCGGATACGCAGTATTTT	CASSATGLDNSDTQYF
-	TRBD2	TRBV10-3	TRBJ2-1	TGTGCCATCAGTGTAGCGGGAGGTCTCTACAATGAGCAGTTCTTC	CAISVAGGLYNEQFF
-	TRBD1	TRBV9	TRBJ2-5	TGTGCCAGCAGCCCTCGACAGGGTAGTCCGGAGACCCAGTACTTC	CASSPRQGSPETQYF
-	TRBD1	TRBV18	TRBJ1-1	TGTGCCAGCTCACCAACCGGGACAGGGTATACTGAAGCTTTCTTT	CASSPTGTGYTEAFF
-	TRBD1	TRBV5-6	TRBJ2-3	TGTGCCAGCAGCGGCCGAGGGACAGGGGGCCGGGGAGATACGCAGTATTTT	CASSGRGTGGRGDTQYF
once	TRBD1	TRBV15	TRBJ2-3	TGTGCCACGAGACAGGGGCTCACAGATACGCAGTATTTT	CATRQGLTDTQYF
-	-	TRBV3-1/TRBV3-2	TRBJ2-1	TGTGCCAGCAGCCAAGATGGCCCCGGGAGATCCTACAATGAGCAGTTCTTC	CASSQDGPGRSYNEQFF
-	TRBD1	TRBV6-2/TRBV6-3	TRBJ1-6	TGTGCCAGCAGTCGAACCGGGACAGCCTATAATTCACCCCTCCACTTT	CASSRTGTAYNSPLHF
-	TRBD1	TRBV7-9	TRBJ2-3	TGTGCCAGCCTCGTATCGACAGGGATTAGCACAGATACGCAGTATTTT	CASLVSTGISTDTQYF
-	-	TRBV6-2/TRBV6-3	TRBJ1-2	TGTGCCAGCAGTTACCAGGTCTATGGCTACACCTTC	CASSYQVYGYTF
-	-	TRBV7-2	TRBJ1-1	TGTGCCAGCAGCCCGCGCACTCTACCGGGAGTGAGGGTGTTCTTT	CASSPRTLPGVRVFF
-	TRBD2	TRBV6-2/TRBV6-3	TRBJ2-3	TGTGCCAGCAGTTACCCAGCCGGTTTGCGGGGGACTAGCACAGATACGCAGTATTTT	CASSYPAGLRGTSTDTQYF
-	TRBD2	TRBV7-9	TRBJ2-1	TGTGCCAGCAGCACACAGCCCGGGGGGTACAATGAGCAGTTCTTC	CASSTQPGGYNEQFF